A selection of T cell receptor beta chains follows, all from one sample in a study of blood T cell repertoires in COVID-19. Profiling relied on immunoSEQ multiplex PCR, and the TCRdb table lists in-frame clones only, not all of them. The sample yields roughly 200,000 clones, about 83% seen once. The sample was peripheral blood. The origin of the receptors is a woman between 25 and 40 years old with COVID-19, enrolled during active disease. Each CDR3 is given with its conserved first and last residue. A D gene is named only where the DNA matches it firmly. A clone size is listed for some rows: how often the clone was seen (once, few, many), or a class if it is expanded.

TRBJ2-7 . TRBV6-5 . CASSYSVRGSYEQYF TGTGCCAGCAGTTACTCTGTCAGGGGTAGTTACGAGCAGTACTTC
TRBJ2-3 TRBD2 TRBV6-1 . CASSKGLAGGPVGTDTQYF TGTGCCAGCAGTAAAGGACTAGCGGGAGGGCCAGTTGGAACAGATACGCAGTATTTT
TRBJ1-2 TRBD1 TRBV29-1 once CSASGTGALGYTF TGCAGCGCCTCCGGGACAGGGGCGCTGGGCTACACCTTC
TRBJ1-2 . TRBV19 once CASSITDLAGYTF TGTGCCAGTAGTATAACTGATCTCGCTGGCTACACCTTC
TRBJ2-7 TRBD2 TRBV19 . CASSRLAASYEQYF TGTGCCAGTAGTCGACTAGCGGCATCCTACGAGCAGTACTTC
TRBJ1-1 TRBD1 TRBV27 . CASSPAPGQGNTEAFF TGTGCCAGCAGTCCTGCTCCGGGACAGGGGAACACTGAAGCTTTCTTT
TRBJ1-2 . TRBV18 . CASSPDTAVGYTF TGTGCCAGCTCACCGGACACAGCAGTGGGCTACACCTTC
TRBJ1-1 . TRBV19 . CASSKNRGWFDEAFF TGTGCCAGTAGTAAGAATCGGGGGTGGTTCGATGAGGCTTTCTTT
TRBJ2-3 . TRBV19 . CASSPGRRSSTDTQYF TGTGCCAGTAGTCCAGGGAGGCGAAGTAGCACAGATACGCAGTATTTT
TRBJ1-2 . TRBV6-5 few CASSGRGGSGYTF TGTGCCAGCAGCGGGCGCGGAGGGTCTGGCTACACCTTC
TRBJ2-2 . TRBV7-2 . CASSLLTSGTGELFF TGTGCCAGCAGCTTATTGACGTCAGGTACCGGGGAGCTGTTTTTT
TRBJ1-1 . TRBV29-1 few CSVSTGMSTEAFF TGCAGCGTTTCAACAGGGATGAGCACTGAAGCTTTCTTT
TRBJ2-2 TRBD1 TRBV6-5 . CASTRTGVTGELFF TGTGCCAGCACTAGGACAGGGGTCACCGGGGAGCTGTTTTTT
TRBJ2-7 . TRBV27 once CASRPRRWSEQYF TGTGCCAGCAGGCCGAGGAGGTGGAGCGAGCAGTACTTC
TRBJ1-1 . TRBV5-6 . CASSFTGMNTEAFF TGTGCCAGCAGCTTCACAGGGATGAACACTGAAGCTTTCTTT
TRBJ2-2 TRBD2 TRBV27 . CASSPFSGSGTGELFF TGTGCCAGCAGTCCTTTCAGCGGGAGCGGCACCGGGGAGCTGTTTTTT
TRBJ2-7 TRBD1 TRBV6-2/TRBV6-3 few CASSYSTGGYEQYF TGTGCCAGCAGTTACTCGACAGGGGGCTACGAGCAGTACTTC
TRBJ2-6 . TRBV2 . CASSERGSPGANVLTF TGTGCCAGCAGTGAAAGGGGATCACCTGGGGCCAACGTCCTGACTTTC
TRBJ2-5 . TRBV7-9 . CASSLLAEGGETQYF TGTGCCAGCAGCTTATTGGCCGAGGGCGGGGAGACCCAGTACTTC
TRBJ2-3 . TRBV7-2 . CASSLWRSPRDTQYF TGTGCCAGCAGCTTATGGCGGAGCCCACGGGATACGCAGTATTTT
TRBJ1-5 . TRBV19 . CASSIELRGAAQPQHF TGTGCCAGTAGTATAGAACTCCGGGGGGCGGCTCAGCCCCAGCATTTT
TRBJ2-2 . TRBV7-3 . CASSFQAPSNTGELFF TGTGCCAGCAGCTTTCAAGCGCCTTCGAACACCGGGGAGCTGTTTTTT
TRBJ1-1 . TRBV4-3 . CASSHGITGLAFF TGCGCCAGCAGTCATGGAATTACAGGGTTAGCTTTCTTT
TRBJ2-7 . TRBV7-2 . CASSLGRGWSYEQYF TGTGCCAGCAGCTTGGGCAGGGGATGGTCCTACGAGCAGTACTTC
TRBJ2-3 . TRBV11-2 many CASSLDIPSTDTQYF TGTGCCAGCAGCTTAGATATCCCTAGCACAGATACGCAGTATTTT
TRBJ1-2 . TRBV18 once CASSPPRGYGYTF TGTGCCAGCTCACCACCAAGGGGCTATGGCTACACCTTC
TRBJ1-5 TRBD1 TRBV28 . CASSPYRGNQPQHF TGTGCCAGCAGCCCTTACAGGGGGAATCAGCCCCAGCATTTT
TRBJ1-1 . TRBV2 few CASSGQGNTEAFF TGTGCCAGCAGTGGGCAGGGGAACACTGAAGCTTTCTTT
TRBJ2-5 TRBD1 TRBV10-3 . CASQFGTGGLETQYF TGTGCCAGCCAGTTCGGGACAGGGGGCCTGGAGACCCAGTACTTC
TRBJ1-2 TRBD1 TRBV6-6 . CASSPGQVYGYTF TGTGCCAGCAGCCCGGGACAGGTGTATGGCTACACCTTC
TRBJ1-2 TRBD1 TRBV5-1 . CASSFGTGGGYTF TGCGCCAGCAGCTTCGGGACAGGAGGTGGCTACACCTTC
TRBJ1-1 TRBD1 TRBV5-1 . CASSSTGGAVDLSTEAFF TGCGCCAGCAGCTCTACAGGGGGCGCGGTGGATCTGAGCACTGAAGCTTTCTTT
TRBJ2-7 TRBD1 TRBV7-9 few CASSLSSTGPYEQYF TGTGCCAGCAGCCTAAGCTCGACAGGGCCCTACGAGCAGTACTTC
TRBJ1-2 . TRBV5-4 . CASSNVLLSYGYTF TGTGCCAGCAGTAATGTCCTACTATCCTATGGCTACACCTTC
TRBJ1-2 . TRBV19 . CASSPGGPDYGYTF TGTGCCAGTAGTCCCGGAGGACCGGATTATGGCTACACCTTC
TRBJ1-2 . TRBV6-5 . CASSLLIGDSHGYTF TGTGCCAGCAGTCTCCTCATTGGTGACAGTCATGGCTACACCTTC
TRBJ2-7 TRBD2 TRBV3-1/TRBV3-2 . CASSPLAGVAYEQYF TGTGCCAGCAGCCCCTTAGCGGGAGTAGCCTACGAGCAGTACTTC
TRBJ1-2 . TRBV9 once CASSVADTKLYGYTF TGTGCCAGCAGCGTCGCGGACACCAAACTCTATGGCTACACCTTC
TRBJ1-1 . TRBV10-3 once CAISEAVGGTEAFF TGTGCCATCAGTGAGGCGGTTGGGGGGACTGAAGCTTTCTTT
TRBJ2-3 TRBD2 TRBV29-1 . CSVRGLAGTDTQYF TGCAGCGTTAGGGGACTAGCGGGCACAGATACGCAGTATTTT
TRBJ2-5 TRBD2 TRBV6-2/TRBV6-3 . CASSYAGAGETQYF TGTGCCAGCAGTTACGCGGGAGCCGGCGAGACCCAGTACTTC
TRBJ2-1 . TRBV19 . CASSSGPSSYNEQFF TGTGCCAGTAGTTCAGGCCCAAGCTCCTACAATGAGCAGTTCTTC
TRBJ2-3 TRBD2 TRBV7-2 . CASSGLAGGTDTQYF TGTGCCAGCTCAGGACTAGCGGGGGGAACAGATACGCAGTATTTT
TRBJ2-1 . TRBV4-2 . CASSRTRNKDEQFF TGTGCCAGCAGCCGCACTAGAAATAAGGATGAGCAGTTCTTC
TRBJ1-1 . TRBV28 . CASSGGGGRAEAFF TGTGCCAGCAGTGGGGGAGGGGGTAGGGCTGAAGCTTTCTTT
TRBJ2-7 TRBD1 TRBV19 . CASSNPGQGREQYF TGTGCCAGTAGTAACCCGGGACAGGGGCGGGAGCAGTACTTC
TRBJ1-2 . TRBV6-1 . CASSENRGTGYTF TGTGCCAGCAGTGAAAATAGGGGTACTGGCTACACCTTC
TRBJ2-5 . TRBV12-5 . CASGLPTVGQQETQYF TGTGCTAGTGGTTTGCCCACGGTGGGGCAGCAAGAGACCCAGTACTTC
TRBJ1-1 TRBD1 TRBV19 . CASSIDRTGWVNTEAFF TGTGCCAGTAGTATAGATAGGACAGGGTGGGTGAACACTGAAGCTTTCTTT
TRBJ2-7 TRBD2 TRBV9 . CASSVVASGTGEQYF TGTGCCAGCAGCGTAGTGGCTAGCGGGACTGGAGAGCAGTACTTC
TRBJ1-2 TRBD1 TRBV29-1 . CSVAVDRGDGYTF TGCAGCGTTGCCGTGGACAGGGGGGATGGCTACACCTTC
TRBJ1-5 . TRBV6-2/TRBV6-3 . CASSYQGMDNQPQHF TGTGCCAGCAGTTACCAGGGGATGGACAATCAGCCCCAGCATTTT
TRBJ2-1 TRBD1 TRBV28 . CASSSDRNEQFF TGTGCCAGCAGTTCGGACAGGAATGAGCAGTTCTTC